A selection of T cell receptor beta chains follows, all from one sample in a study of blood T cells in healthy people across ages. A single record per CDR3 protein comes from TCRdb applying MiXCR to the 5' RACE reads. Found here are roughly 900,000 distinct CDR3 sequences, around 48% of them singletons; the top ten hold under 15%. The sequenced sample was blood. Every receptor here comes from a man aged 25 to 40 in good health. CDR3s include the opening cysteine and the closing phenylalanine or tryptophan. The D gene is left open where the match is weak. Not every row has a clone size; where given, it reads once, few, many or a size class.

TRBJ2-7 | - | few | 15 | TRBV6-5 | CASSRDTLRAYEQYF | TGTGCCAGCAGCCGTGACACCCTGAGAGCCTACGAGCAGTACTTC
TRBJ1-2 | - | few | 14 | TRBV5-1 | CASSLAGNTDGYTF | TGCGCCAGCAGCTTGGCGGGGAATACGGATGGCTACACCTTC
TRBJ1-2 | TRBD1 | - | 17 | TRBV28 | CASSLPTGGQSNYGYTF | TGTGCCAGCAGTTTGCCAACCGGGGGACAGAGCAACTATGGCTACACCTTC
TRBJ1-1 | - | many | 13 | TRBV4-2 | CASSWTENTEAFF | TGTGCCAGCAGCTGGACAGAGAACACTGAAGCTTTCTTT
TRBJ2-7 | TRBD1 | - | 15 | TRBV6-5 | CASSYRDRGGYEQYF | TGTGCCAGCAGTTACCGCGACAGGGGGGGCTACGAGCAGTACTTC
TRBJ2-1 | - | - | 13 | TRBV11-3 | CASSFSTAGEQFF | TGTGCCAGCAGCTTTAGTACAGCGGGTGAGCAGTTCTTC
TRBJ2-3 | - | few | 14 | TRBV5-5 | CASSWEWGADTQYF | TGTGCCAGCAGCTGGGAATGGGGCGCAGATACGCAGTATTTT
TRBJ2-3 | - | many | 14 | TRBV4-3 | CASSQDKGTDTQYF | TGCGCCAGCAGCCAGGACAAGGGCACAGATACGCAGTATTTT
TRBJ2-7 | - | - | 14 | TRBV5-1 | CASSLGWDSYEQYF | TGCGCCAGCAGCTTGGGTTGGGACTCCTACGAGCAGTACTTC
TRBJ2-5 | - | few | 12 | TRBV20-1 | CSATEPPETQYF | TGCAGTGCTACAGAGCCCCCGGAGACCCAGTACTTC
TRBJ2-7 | TRBD1 | - | 15 | TRBV28 | CASSDGTAASYEQYF | TGTGCCAGCAGTGACGGGACAGCCGCCTCCTACGAGCAGTACTTC
TRBJ2-2 | - | - | 17 | TRBV5-5 | CASSLSQGFRVTGELFF | TGTGCCAGCAGCTTGTCGCAAGGCTTCAGGGTTACCGGGGAGCTGTTTTTT
TRBJ2-3 | - | - | 14 | TRBV28 | CASSSWGNTDTQYF | TGTGCCAGCAGTTCGTGGGGTAACACAGATACGCAGTATTTT
TRBJ1-5 | - | - | 13 | TRBV20-1 | CSARGKNNQPQHF | TGCAGTGCGAGGGGGAAGAACAATCAGCCCCAGCATTTT
TRBJ2-3 | - | few | 15 | TRBV7-2 | CASSPQTGTGRTQYF | TGTGCCAGCAGCCCGCAAACCGGGACTGGGAGAACGCAGTATTTT
TRBJ2-1 | - | - | 13 | TRBV20-1 | CSANAGWYNEQFF | TGCAGTGCTAACGCAGGGTGGTACAATGAGCAGTTCTTC
TRBJ2-6 | - | - | 18 | TRBV4-1 | CASSQDPMGDSGANVLTF | TGCGCCAGCAGCCAAGATCCGATGGGGGACTCTGGGGCCAACGTCCTGACTTTC
TRBJ1-6 | - | few | 13 | TRBV6-6 | CASIGLIGSPLHF | TGTGCCAGCATTGGGTTGATAGGTTCACCCCTCCACTTT
TRBJ2-3 | - | - | 16 | TRBV3-1 | CASSSRSGAGLDTQYF | TGTGCCAGCAGCTCCCGGAGCGGCGCAGGTTTGGATACGCAGTATTTT
TRBJ1-2 | TRBD1 | - | 17 | TRBV10-3 | CAISEYPDRAGNYGYTF | TGTGCCATCAGTGAGTACCCGGACAGGGCGGGGAACTATGGCTACACCTTC
TRBJ2-1 | TRBD2 | - | 17 | TRBV20-1 | CSARLDQLAGGYNEQFF | TGCAGTGCTAGGTTAGACCAACTAGCGGGGGGATACAATGAGCAGTTCTTC
TRBJ2-1 | - | once | 16 | TRBV6-5 | CASRGGRSGVYNEQFF | TGTGCCAGCAGGGGCGGACGGTCGGGGGTTTACAATGAGCAGTTCTTC
TRBJ1-4 | TRBD1 | few | 14 | TRBV6-2/TRBV6-3 | CASSGDSEDEKLFF | TGTGCCAGCAGCGGGGACAGCGAAGACGAAAAACTGTTTTTT
TRBJ1-1 | TRBD1 | - | 16 | TRBV10-3 | CPISSPGGQKNTEAFF | TGTCCCATCAGTTCCCCGGGGGGACAGAAGAACACTGAAGCTTTCTTT
TRBJ2-1 | - | - | 13 | TRBV28 | CASSNTGRNEQFF | TGTGCCAGCTCTAACACAGGGCGCAATGAGCAGTTCTTC
TRBJ2-7 | - | - | 17 | TRBV28 | CASSPITARTSSYEQYF | TGTGCCAGCAGCCCAATAACGGCGAGGACGAGCTCCTACGAGCAGTACTTC
TRBJ2-3 | - | few | 15 | TRBV11-2 | CASSPTVSPTDTQYF | TGTGCCAGCAGCCCGACAGTGTCCCCCACAGATACGCAGTATTTT
TRBJ1-4 | - | few | 13 | TRBV20-1 | CSASGGRNEKLFF | TGCAGTGCTTCCGGGGGCCGGAATGAAAAACTGTTTTTT
TRBJ1-2 | - | few | 13 | TRBV27 | CASSLSIRQGYTF | TGTGCCAGCAGCCTTTCCATACGTCAAGGCTACACCTTC
TRBJ2-4 | TRBD2 | - | 16 | TRBV13 | CASSQGLAGWEDIQYF | TGTGCCAGCAGCCAGGGACTAGCGGGTTGGGAGGACATTCAGTACTTC
TRBJ2-1 | - | - | 15 | TRBV5-1 | CASSTKGAGGNEQFF | TGCGCCAGCAGCACCAAGGGGGCGGGGGGTAATGAGCAGTTCTTC
TRBJ1-1 | - | - | 14 | TRBV6-5 | CASRPGTVYTEAFF | TGTGCCAGCAGACCCGGGACCGTATACACTGAAGCTTTCTTT
TRBJ2-5 | TRBD2 | once | 14 | TRBV7-2 | CASSLEKLARTQYF | TGTGCCAGCAGCTTGGAAAAACTAGCGCGGACCCAGTACTTC
TRBJ2-5 | TRBD1 | - | 13 | TRBV6-1 | CASLQGRPETQYF | TGTGCCAGCCTACAGGGGCGACCAGAGACCCAGTACTTC
TRBJ1-6 | TRBD1 | - | 14 | TRBV20-1 | CSASRGTYNSPLHF | TGCAGTGCTAGCAGGGGGACCTATAATTCACCCCTCCACTTT
TRBJ2-6 | - | - | 17 | TRBV6-1 | CASSVGNTYTGANVLTF | TGTGCCAGCAGTGTAGGTAACACGTACACTGGGGCCAACGTCCTGACTTTC
TRBJ2-7 | TRBD1 | - | 14 | TRBV28 | CASSFWTGEGAQYF | TGTGCCAGCAGCTTCTGGACAGGGGAGGGTGCCCAGTACTTC
TRBJ2-1 | TRBD2 | - | 15 | TRBV6-2/TRBV6-3 | CASSQIGGTGNEQFF | TGTGCCAGCAGTCAAATCGGGGGGACGGGCAATGAGCAGTTCTTC
TRBJ2-5 | - | - | 15 | TRBV24-1 | CATSDPGRLGDEQYF | TGTGCCACCAGTGATCCGGGACGCCTAGGGGATGAGCAGTACTTC
TRBJ1-6 | - | few | 13 | TRBV6-5 | CASTPYPNSPLHF | TGTGCCAGCACCCCATACCCCAATTCACCCCTCCACTTT
TRBJ1-1 | - | - | 11 | TRBV29-1 | CSVPEQGMAFF | TGCAGCGTTCCGGAACAGGGCATGGCTTTCTTT
TRBJ1-2 | TRBD1 | - | 14 | TRBV12-3/TRBV12-4 | CASRRGTGVAGYTF | TGTGCCAGCAGACGGGGGACAGGGGTAGCTGGCTACACCTTC
TRBJ2-5 | - | few | 11 | TRBV12-3/TRBV12-4 | CASSQPGPKYF | TGTGCCAGCAGCCAACCGGGACCAAAGTACTTC
TRBJ1-2 | TRBD1 | - | 13 | TRBV24-1 | CATSDLTGDGYTF | TGTGCCACCAGTGATTTGACAGGGGATGGCTACACCTTC
TRBJ2-3 | - | few | 16 | TRBV12-3/TRBV12-4 | CASSSDFRLPTDTQYF | TGTGCCAGCAGTTCCGATTTCCGACTTCCCACAGATACGCAGTATTTT
TRBJ2-3 | - | - | 14 | TRBV20-1 | CSARASRFTDTQYF | TGCAGTGCTAGGGCTAGCAGGTTCACAGATACGCAGTATTTT
TRBJ2-3 | TRBD2 | - | 18 | TRBV20-1 | CSATPTSLDRFSTDTQYF | TGCAGTGCTACCCCGACTAGCCTAGACCGCTTTAGCACAGATACGCAGTATTTT
TRBJ1-6 | - | few | 17 | TRBV6-2/TRBV6-3 | CASSYLRAGSNNSPLHF | TGTGCCAGCAGTTACCTTCGCGCGGGAAGTAATAATTCACCCCTCCACTTT
TRBJ2-1 | TRBD1 | - | 14 | TRBV25-1 | CASSPRDRYNEQFF | TGTGCCAGCAGTCCCCGGGACAGATACAATGAGCAGTTCTTC
TRBJ2-3 | TRBD2 | - | 16 | TRBV27 | CASSRLISGGPNTQYF | TGTGCCAGCAGCCGCCTGATTAGCGGGGGACCCAATACGCAGTATTTT
TRBJ2-7 | TRBD2 | - | 14 | TRBV2 | CANLGTSGSYEQYF | TGTGCCAACTTAGGGACTAGCGGGAGCTACGAGCAGTACTTC
TRBJ2-2 | - | - | 16 | TRBV5-1 | CASSAGDGPVSGELFF | TGCGCCAGCAGCGCTGGGGACGGTCCCGTGAGCGGGGAGCTGTTTTTT
TRBJ2-7 | TRBD2 | - | 14 | TRBV10-1 | CASSPSGILYEQYF | TGCGCCAGCAGCCCGAGCGGGATCCTATACGAGCAGTACTTC
TRBJ2-5 | - | - | 15 | TRBV7-9 | CASSLVIPGRETQYF | TGTGCCAGCAGCTTAGTCATCCCGGGGCGAGAGACCCAGTACTTC
TRBJ2-2 | - | - | 13 | TRBV6-2/TRBV6-3 | CASSDQGTGELFF | TGTGCCAGCAGTGATCAGGGAACCGGGGAGTTGTTTTTT